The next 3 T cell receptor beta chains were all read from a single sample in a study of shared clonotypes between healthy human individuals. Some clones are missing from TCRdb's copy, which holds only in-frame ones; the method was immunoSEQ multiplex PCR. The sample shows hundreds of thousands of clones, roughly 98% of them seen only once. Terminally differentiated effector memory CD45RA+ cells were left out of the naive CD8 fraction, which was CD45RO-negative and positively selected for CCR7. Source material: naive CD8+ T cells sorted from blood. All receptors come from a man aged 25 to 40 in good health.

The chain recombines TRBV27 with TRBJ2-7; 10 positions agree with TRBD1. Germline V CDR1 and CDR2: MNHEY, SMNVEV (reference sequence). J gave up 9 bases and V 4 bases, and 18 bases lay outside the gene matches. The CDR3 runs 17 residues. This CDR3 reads CASSSLETGGIIRLQYF. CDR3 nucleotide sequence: TGTGCCAGCAGTTCTCTGGAGACAGGGGGCATAATTCGGCTGCAGTACTTC.

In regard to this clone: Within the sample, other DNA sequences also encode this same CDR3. The CDR3 region has the DNA TGCGCCAGCAGCTTATCCCACGAGCAGTACTTC. Encoded protein: CASSLSHEQYF. This chain joins TRBV5-1 and TRBJ2-7; D ambiguous. V lost 2 bases and J lost 5, with 5 bases in between. This CDR3 has 11 residues. From germline, CDR1 is SGHRS and CDR2 YFSETQ.

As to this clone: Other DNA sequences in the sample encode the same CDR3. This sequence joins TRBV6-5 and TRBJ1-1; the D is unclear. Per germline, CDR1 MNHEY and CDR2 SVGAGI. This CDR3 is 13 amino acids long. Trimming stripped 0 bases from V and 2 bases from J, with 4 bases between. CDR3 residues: CASSYSRNTEAFF. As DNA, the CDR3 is TGTGCCAGCAGTTACTCTCGAAACACTGAAGCTTTCTTT.